This T cell receptor (beta chain) is drawn from a study of control samples from healthy donors and cancer patients. Trimming removed 7 bases from V and 7 bases from J; junction bases left unmatched: 6. Germline CDR1 reads LGHNA; CDR2 reads YNFKEQ. The CDR3 totals 13 residues. Method: immunoSEQ multiplex PCR; TCRdb's copy keeps in-frame clones and lacks some. This repertoire shows roughly 150,000 clones, 85% to 90% found once; its top ten account for less than 2%. What was sequenced was blood. This TCR was recovered from a man between 18 and 35 years old in good health. The chain recombines TRBV4-2 with TRBJ2-3; TRBD2 agrees at 9 bases. The DNA of the CDR3 is TGTGCCAGCAAAGCGGGGGGATACAATACGCAGTATTTT. This sequence encodes CASKAGGYNTQYF.